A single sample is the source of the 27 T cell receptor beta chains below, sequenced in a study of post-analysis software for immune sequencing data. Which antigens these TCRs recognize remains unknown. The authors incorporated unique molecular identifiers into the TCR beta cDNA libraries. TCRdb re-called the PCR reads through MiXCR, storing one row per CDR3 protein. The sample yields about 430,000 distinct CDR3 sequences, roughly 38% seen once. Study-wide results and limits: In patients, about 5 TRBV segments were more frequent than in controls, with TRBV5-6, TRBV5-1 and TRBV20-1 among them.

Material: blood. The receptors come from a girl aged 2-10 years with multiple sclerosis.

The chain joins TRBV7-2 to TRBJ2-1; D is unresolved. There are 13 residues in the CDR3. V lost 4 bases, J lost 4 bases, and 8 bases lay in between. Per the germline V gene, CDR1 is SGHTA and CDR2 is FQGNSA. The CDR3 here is CASSSTRYNEQFF. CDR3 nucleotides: TGTGCCAGCAGCTCGACACGATACAATGAGCAGTTCTTC.

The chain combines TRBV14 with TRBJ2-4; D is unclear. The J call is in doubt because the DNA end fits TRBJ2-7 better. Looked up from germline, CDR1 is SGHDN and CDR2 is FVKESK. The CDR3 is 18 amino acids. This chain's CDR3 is CASSQTGYVGAHGYEQYF. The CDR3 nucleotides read TGTGCCAGCAGCCAAACCGGTTACGTGGGTGCCCATGGCTACGAGCAGTACTTC.

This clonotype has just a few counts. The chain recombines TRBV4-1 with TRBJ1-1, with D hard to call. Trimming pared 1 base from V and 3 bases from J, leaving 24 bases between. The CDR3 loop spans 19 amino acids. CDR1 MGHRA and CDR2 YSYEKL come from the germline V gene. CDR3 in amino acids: CASSQVESKWAQRDTEAFF. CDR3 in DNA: TGCGCCAGCAGCCAAGTAGAGAGTAAATGGGCACAAAGGGACACTGAAGCTTTCTTT.

Written as DNA, the CDR3 is TGTGCCACCAGCAGAGGGGGCGCGGCTGAAAAACTGTTTTTT. Amino acid sequence: CATSRGGAAEKLFF. V is TRBV15 and J is TRBJ1-4; a possible D gene is TRBD1 (5 bases). CDR1 and CDR2 (germline): LNHNV, YYDKDF (reference sequence). The CDR3 runs 14 residues. Trimming stripped 1 base from V and 7 bases from J, with 10 bases between.

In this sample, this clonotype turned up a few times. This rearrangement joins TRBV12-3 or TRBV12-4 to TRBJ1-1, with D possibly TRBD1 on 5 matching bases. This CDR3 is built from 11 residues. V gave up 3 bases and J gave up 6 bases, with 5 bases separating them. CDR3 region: CASSLGAEAFF. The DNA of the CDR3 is TGTGCCAGCAGTTTGGGGGCTGAAGCTTTCTTT.

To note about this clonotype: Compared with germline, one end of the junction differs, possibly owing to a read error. The CDR3 loop is CAGSLAGTVNYGYTF. The CDR3 DNA sequence: TGTGCCGGCAGCTTAGCAGGGACCGTTAACTATGGCTACACCTTC. The chain couples TRBV7-2 to TRBJ1-2; possible D gene TRBD1, 5 bases. CDR3 length: 15 amino acids. Germline CDR1 is SGHTA and CDR2 is FQGNSA.

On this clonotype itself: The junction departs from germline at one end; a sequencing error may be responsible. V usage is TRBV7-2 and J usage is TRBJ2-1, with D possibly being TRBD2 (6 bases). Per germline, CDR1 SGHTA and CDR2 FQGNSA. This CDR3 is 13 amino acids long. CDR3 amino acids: CASSRGIYNEHFF. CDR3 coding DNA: TGTGCCAGCAGCCGGGGGATCTACAATGAGCATTTCTTC.

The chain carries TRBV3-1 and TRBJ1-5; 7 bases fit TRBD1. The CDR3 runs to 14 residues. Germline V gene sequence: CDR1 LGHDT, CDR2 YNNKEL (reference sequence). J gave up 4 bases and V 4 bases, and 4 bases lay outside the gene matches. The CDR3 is CASSPGQQNQPQHF. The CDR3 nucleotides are TGTGCCAGCAGCCCGGGACAGCAAAATCAGCCCCAGCATTTT. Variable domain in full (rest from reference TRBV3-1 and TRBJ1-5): DTAVSQTPKYLVTQMGNDKSIKCEQNLGHDTMYWYKQDSKKFLKIMFSYNNKELIINETVPNRFSPKSPDKAHLNLHINSLELGDSAVYFCASSPGQQNQPQHFGDGTRLSIL.

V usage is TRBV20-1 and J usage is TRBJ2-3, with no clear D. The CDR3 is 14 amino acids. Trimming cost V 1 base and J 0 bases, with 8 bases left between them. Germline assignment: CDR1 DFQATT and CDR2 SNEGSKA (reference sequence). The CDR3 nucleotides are TGCAGTGCTAGAGGCGTATTTAGCACAGATACGCAGTATTTT. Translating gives CSARGVFSTDTQYF.

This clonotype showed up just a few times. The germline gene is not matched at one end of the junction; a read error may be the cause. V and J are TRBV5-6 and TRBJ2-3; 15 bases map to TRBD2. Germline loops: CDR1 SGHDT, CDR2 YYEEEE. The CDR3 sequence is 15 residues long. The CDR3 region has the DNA TGTGCCAGCCGGACTAGCGGGGGGGCGACAGATGCGCAGTATTTT. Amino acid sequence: CASRTSGGATDAQYF.

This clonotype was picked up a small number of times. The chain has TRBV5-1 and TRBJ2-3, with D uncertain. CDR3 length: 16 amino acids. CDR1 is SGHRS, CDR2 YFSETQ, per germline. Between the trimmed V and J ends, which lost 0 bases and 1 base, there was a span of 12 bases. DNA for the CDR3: TGCGCCAGCAGCTTGGGCTCGACCTGGGGCACAGATACGCAGTATTTT. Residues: CASSLGSTWGTDTQYF.

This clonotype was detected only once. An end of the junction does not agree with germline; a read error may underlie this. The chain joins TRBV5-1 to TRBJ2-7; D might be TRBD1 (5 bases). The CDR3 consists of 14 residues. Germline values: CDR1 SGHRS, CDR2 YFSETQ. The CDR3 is CASSSNQGSYEQYF. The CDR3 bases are TGTGCCAGCAGCTCTAACCAGGGTTCCTACGAGCAGTACTTC.

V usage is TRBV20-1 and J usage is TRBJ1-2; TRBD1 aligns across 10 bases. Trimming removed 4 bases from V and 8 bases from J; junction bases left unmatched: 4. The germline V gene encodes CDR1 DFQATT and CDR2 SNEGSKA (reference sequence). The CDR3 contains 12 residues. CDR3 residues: CSAKRQGAGYTF. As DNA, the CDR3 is TGCAGTGCTAAAAGACAGGGGGCAGGCTACACCTTC.

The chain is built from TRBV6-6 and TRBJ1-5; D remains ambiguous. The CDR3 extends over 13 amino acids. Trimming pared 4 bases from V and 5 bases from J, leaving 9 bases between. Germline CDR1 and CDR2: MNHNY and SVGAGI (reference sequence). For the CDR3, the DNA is TGTGCCAGCAGTTGGAGGGTGGATCAGCCCCAGCATTTT. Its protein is CASSWRVDQPQHF.

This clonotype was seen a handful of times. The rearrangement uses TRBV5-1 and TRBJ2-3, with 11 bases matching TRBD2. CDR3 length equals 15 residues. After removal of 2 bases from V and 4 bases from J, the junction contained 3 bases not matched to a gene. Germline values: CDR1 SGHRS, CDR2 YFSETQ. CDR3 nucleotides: TGCGCCAGCAGCTTAAGTAGCGGGGGGGCAGATACGCAGTATTTT. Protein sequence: CASSLSSGGADTQYF.

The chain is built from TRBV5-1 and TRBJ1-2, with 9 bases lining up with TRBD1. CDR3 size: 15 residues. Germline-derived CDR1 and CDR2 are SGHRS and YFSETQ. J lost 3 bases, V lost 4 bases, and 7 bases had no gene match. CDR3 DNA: TGCGCCAGCAGCCCGGACAGGGGCTGGGACTATGGCTACACCTTC. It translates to CASSPDRGWDYGYTF.

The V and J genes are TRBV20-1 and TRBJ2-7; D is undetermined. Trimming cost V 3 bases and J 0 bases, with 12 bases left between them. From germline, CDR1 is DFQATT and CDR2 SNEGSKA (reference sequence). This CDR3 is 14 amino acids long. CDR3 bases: TGCAGTGCTAGTTTCGGCCCTAGCTCCTACGAGCAGTACTTC. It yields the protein CSASFGPSSYEQYF.

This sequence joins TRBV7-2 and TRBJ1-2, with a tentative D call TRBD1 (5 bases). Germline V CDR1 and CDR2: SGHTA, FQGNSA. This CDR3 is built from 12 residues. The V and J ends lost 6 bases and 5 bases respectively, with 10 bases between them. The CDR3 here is CASRRGGYGYTF. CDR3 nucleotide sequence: TGTGCCAGCAGAAGGGGCGGATATGGCTACACCTTC.

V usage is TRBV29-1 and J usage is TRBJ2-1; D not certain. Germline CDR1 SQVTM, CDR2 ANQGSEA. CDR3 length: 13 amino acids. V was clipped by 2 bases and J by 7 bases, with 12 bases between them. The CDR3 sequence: CSVETWRANEQFF. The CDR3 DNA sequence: TGCAGCGTTGAAACATGGCGAGCGAATGAGCAGTTCTTC.

This chain's CDR3 is CASGLDRDGYTF. The CDR3 DNA reads as TGTGCTAGTGGTTTGGACAGGGACGGCTACACCTTC. This chain uses TRBV12-5 with TRBJ1-2, with D perhaps matching TRBD1 (6 bases). The CDR3 runs to 12 residues. Germline V gene lookup returns CDR1 LGHNT and CDR2 FRNRAP. V lost 1 base and J lost 8, with 8 bases in between.

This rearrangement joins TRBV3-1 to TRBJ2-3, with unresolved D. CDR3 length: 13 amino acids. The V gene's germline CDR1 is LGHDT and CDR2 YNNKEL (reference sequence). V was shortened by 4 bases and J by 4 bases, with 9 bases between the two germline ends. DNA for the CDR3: TGTGCCAGCAGCCCGTCTTGGTCAGATACGCAGTATTTT. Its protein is CASSPSWSDTQYF.

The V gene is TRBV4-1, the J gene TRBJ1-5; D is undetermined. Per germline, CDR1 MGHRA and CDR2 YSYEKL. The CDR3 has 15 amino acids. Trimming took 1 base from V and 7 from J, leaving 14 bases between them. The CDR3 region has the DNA TGCGCCAGCAGCCAAGTCGTGACGGGCGGGCAGCCCCAGCATTTT. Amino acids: CASSQVVTGGQPQHF.

The CDR3 loop reads CSAREPLYKGYTF. DNA for the CDR3: TGCAGTGCTAGAGAGCCCTTATATAAAGGCTACACCTTC. The V and J genes are TRBV20-1 and TRBJ1-2; D gene unclear. The CDR3 length is 13 residues. Germline V gene sequence: CDR1 DFQATT, CDR2 SNEGSKA (reference sequence). V lost 0 bases and J 8 bases, leaving 13 bases between the germline ends.

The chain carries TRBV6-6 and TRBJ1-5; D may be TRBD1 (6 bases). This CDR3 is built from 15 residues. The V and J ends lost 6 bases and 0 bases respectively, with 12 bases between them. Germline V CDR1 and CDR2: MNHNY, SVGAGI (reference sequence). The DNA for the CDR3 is TGTGCCAGCAGAACGAACAGGGATAGCAATCAGCCCCAGCATTTT. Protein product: CASRTNRDSNQPQHF.

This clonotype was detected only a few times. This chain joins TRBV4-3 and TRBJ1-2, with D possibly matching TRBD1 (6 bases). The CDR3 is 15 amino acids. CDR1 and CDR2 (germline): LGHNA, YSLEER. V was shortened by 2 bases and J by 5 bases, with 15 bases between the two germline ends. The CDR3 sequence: CASSQSAGQPYGYTF. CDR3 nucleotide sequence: TGCGCCAGCAGCCAATCGGCGGGACAACCTTATGGCTACACCTTC.

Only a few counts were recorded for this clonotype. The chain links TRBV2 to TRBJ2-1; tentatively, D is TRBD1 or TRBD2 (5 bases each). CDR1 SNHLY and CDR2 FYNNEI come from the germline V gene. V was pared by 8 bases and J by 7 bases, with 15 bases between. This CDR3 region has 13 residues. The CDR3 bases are TGTGCCAGCGAGAAGTTGGGGGTGAATGAGCAGTTCTTC. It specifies CASEKLGVNEQFF.

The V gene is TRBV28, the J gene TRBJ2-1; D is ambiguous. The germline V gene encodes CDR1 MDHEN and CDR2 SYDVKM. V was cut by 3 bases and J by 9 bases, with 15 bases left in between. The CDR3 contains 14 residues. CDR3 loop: CASSFRPWVGEQFF. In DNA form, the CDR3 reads TGTGCCAGCAGTTTCCGCCCCTGGGTTGGTGAGCAGTTCTTC.